The next 21 T cell receptor beta chains were all read from a single sample in a study of vaccination and CD4 T cells after COVID-19. A single record per CDR3 protein comes from TCRdb applying MiXCR to the PCR reads. The table records under 30,000 distinct CDR3 sequences, approximately 48% of them present only once. Described time point: late sampling 161 to 241 days after vaccination in three convalescent patients. The sequencing used CD4+ T cells from blood, collected about 7 months after SARS-CoV-2 vaccination. Source of these receptors: a human donor who had recovered from COVID-19.

The rearrangement uses TRBV27 and TRBJ2-7, with TRBD2 matching 8 bases. The CDR3 runs to 15 residues. Trimming at V came to 7 bases and at J to 4 bases, leaving 12 bases not matched to a gene. Germline V lookup: CDR1 MNHEY, CDR2 SMNVEV (reference sequence). The CDR3: CASTPRSSGKYEQYF. Written as DNA, the CDR3 is TGTGCCAGCACCCCACGGAGTAGCGGGAAGTACGAGCAGTACTTC.

This chain uses TRBV6-1 with TRBJ2-1, with D perhaps being TRBD1 or TRBD2 (5 bases each). Germline V gives CDR1 MNHNS, CDR2 SASEGT. Trimming took off 8 bases at V and 6 bases at J, with 20 bases between the two ends. The CDR3 is 15 amino acids. The CDR3 here is CASAKRGLDLNEQFF. Here the CDR3 DNA reads TGTGCCAGCGCGAAGAGGGGTCTGGATCTCAATGAGCAGTTCTTC.

In this sample, this clonotype turned up a few times. The chain has TRBV19 and TRBJ1-5; D possibly corresponds to TRBD1 (6 bases). The CDR3 loop spans 12 amino acids. Germline V gives CDR1 LNHDA, CDR2 SQIVND (reference sequence). Trimming took 6 bases from V and 4 from J, leaving 7 bases between them. The CDR3 reads CASRDRNQPQHF. As DNA, the CDR3 is TGTGCCAGTAGGGACAGAAATCAGCCCCAGCATTTT.

This chain links TRBV19 with TRBJ1-1; D is perhaps TRBD1 (6 bases). The CDR3 spans 15 residues. Germline CDR1 is LNHDA and CDR2 is SQIVND (reference sequence). V was trimmed by 3 bases and J by 11 bases, leaving 22 bases between them. CDR3 DNA sequence: TGTGCCAGTAGTATGAGAGGGACACGCCATAGGGGGGCTTTCTTT. Amino acid sequence: CASSMRGTRHRGAFF.

This clonotype has just a few counts. The V and J genes are TRBV6-5 and TRBJ1-5; unclear D gene. Looked up from germline, CDR1 is MNHEY and CDR2 is SVGAGI. CDR3 length: 13 amino acids. V was cut by 3 bases and J by 3 bases, with 6 bases left in between. CDR3 sequence reads: CASSYWVNQPQHF. The CDR3 bases are TGTGCCAGCAGTTATTGGGTCAATCAGCCCCAGCATTTT.

V is TRBV24-1 and J is TRBJ2-3; 7 bases map to TRBD2. Germline V gene data show CDR1 as KGHDR and CDR2 as SFDVKD. J gave up 2 bases and V 4 bases, and 17 bases lay outside the gene matches. The length of the CDR3 is 19 residues. The DNA for the CDR3 is TGTGCCACCAGTGAGGATTCCAGGACTAGTAGCACGTACACAGATACGCAGTATTTT. Translation gives CATSEDSRTSSTYTDTQYF.

In its sample, this clonotype was seen once. The rearrangement links TRBV7-6 to TRBJ2-5; TRBD2 matches at 9 bases. From germline, CDR1 is SGHVS and CDR2 FNYEAQ. This CDR3 region has 14 residues. The J segment lost 7 bases and the V segment lost 5 bases, leaving 8 bases of the junction unmatched. CDR3 protein: CASSRGRAGGTQYF. CDR3 nucleotide sequence: TGTGCCAGCAGCCGCGGGAGGGCGGGGGGGACCCAGTACTTC.

The genes are TRBV10-1 and TRBJ2-5; TRBD1 matches 9 bases. The germline gives CDR1 WNHNN, CDR2 SYGVQD (reference sequence). The CDR3 has 15 amino acids. V lost 8 bases and J lost 5; bases outside the gene matches: 12. The CDR3 is CASSPGRTGEETQYF. In DNA form, the CDR3 reads TGCGCCAGCTCGCCCGGAAGGACAGGGGAGGAGACCCAGTACTTC.

A few counts support this clonotype. V and J are TRBV10-3 and TRBJ1-6; perhaps TRBD1 as D (6 bases). The germline CDR1 and CDR2 sequences are ENHRY and SYGVKD. This CDR3 has 15 residues. Trimming removed 4 bases at V and 6 bases at J, with 13 bases between. The DNA of the CDR3 is TGTGCCATCAGTGCCAGGACAGTTGGTAATTCACCCCTCCACTTT. Amino acid sequence: CAISARTVGNSPLHF.

The CDR3 DNA reads TGTGCCAGCAGTGAAACCCCGGACAGGGACAAAAACATTCAGTACTTC. Residues: CASSETPDRDKNIQYF. The rearrangement links TRBV25-1 to TRBJ2-4; TRBD1 matches at 8 bases. There are 16 residues in the CDR3. Germline CDR1 MGHDK, CDR2 SYGVNS. V was pared by 2 bases and J by 3 bases, with 6 bases of the junction left unmatched.

V and J are TRBV28 and TRBJ1-2; D unclear. CDR1 and CDR2 from the germline V gene are MDHEN and SYDVKM. V lost 2 bases and J 4 bases, leaving 8 bases between the germline ends. This CDR3 comprises 13 residues. The CDR3 nucleotides read TGTGCCAGCAGTTTAGGCCCCCCCTATGGCTACACCTTC. It is translated as CASSLGPPYGYTF.

This chain links TRBV20-1 with TRBJ2-7, with D possibly TRBD2 on 6 matching bases. The CDR3 sequence is 12 residues long. The V gene lost 3 bases and the J gene lost 2 bases, with 8 bases spanning the gap. Germline V CDR1 and CDR2: DFQATT, SNEGSKA (reference sequence). Written as DNA, the CDR3 is TGCAGTGCTAGCGGGAGTGCCTACGAGCAGTACTTC. Residues: CSASGSAYEQYF.

The chain carries TRBV28 and TRBJ1-2; tentative D call: TRBD1 (5 bases). The germline V and J ends were trimmed by 2 bases and 1 base, with 5 bases remaining between them. Per the germline V gene, CDR1 is MDHEN and CDR2 is SYDVKM. The CDR3 is made up of 13 amino acids. CDR3 coding DNA: TGTGCCAGCAGTTTAGACAGTAACTATGGCTACACCTTC. Protein sequence: CASSLDSNYGYTF.

The V and J genes are TRBV15 and TRBJ2-5; weak D call: TRBD2 (6 bases). This CDR3 has 14 residues. Trimming removed 2 bases from V and 7 bases from J, with 14 bases in between. Germline assignment: CDR1 LNHNV and CDR2 YYDKDF (reference sequence). CDR3 nucleotides: TGTGCCACCAGCAGATTCAGGGACGGGGGGACCCAGTACTTC. It translates to CATSRFRDGGTQYF.

The gene calls are TRBV6-1 and TRBJ1-5; D is uncertain. Between the trimmed V and J ends, which lost 3 bases and 2 bases, there was a span of 11 bases. From germline, CDR1 is MNHNS and CDR2 SASEGT. This CDR3 spans 15 amino acids. The CDR3: CASSEEFTGNQPQHF. CDR3 DNA: TGTGCCAGCAGTGAGGAATTTACGGGCAATCAGCCCCAGCATTTT.

This clonotype has just one count. The V and J genes are TRBV10-3 and TRBJ1-1, with 8 bases aligning to TRBD1. The CDR3 is 14 residues long. The V segment lost 4 bases and the J segment 1 base; nucleotides outside the gene matches: 2. CDR1 ENHRY and CDR2 SYGVKD come from the germline V gene. Here the CDR3 reads CAISGTGWNTEAFF. The CDR3 DNA sequence: TGTGCCATCAGTGGGACAGGGTGGAACACTGAAGCTTTCTTT.

This clonotype was counted a few times. V usage is TRBV7-9 and J usage is TRBJ2-3; 10 positions match TRBD1. V was clipped by 2 bases and J by 0 bases; unmatched bases: 2. The CDR3 is made up of 16 amino acids. Looked up from germline, CDR1 is SEHNR and CDR2 is FQNEAQ (reference sequence). In DNA, the CDR3 is TGTGCCAGCAGCTTATTGGACAGGGGGAGCACAGATACGCAGTATTTT. This gives the protein CASSLLDRGSTDTQYF.

The genes are TRBV27 and TRBJ2-1, with a weak D call TRBD2 (7 bases). Trimming cost V 2 bases and J 2 bases, with 10 bases left between them. This CDR3 comprises 15 residues. CDR1 and CDR2 (germline): MNHEY, SMNVEV (reference sequence). The CDR3 here is CASSLIGGAYNEQFF. The CDR3 nucleotides are TGTGCCAGCAGTTTAATAGGGGGGGCCTACAATGAGCAGTTCTTC.

The sample holds a few counts of this clonotype. V gene TRBV6-2 or TRBV6-3 combines with J gene TRBJ2-5; 7 positions match TRBD2. The CDR3 length is 13 residues. After removal of 6 bases from V and 4 bases from J, the junction contained 5 bases not matched to a gene. The germline gives CDR1 MNHEY, CDR2 SVGEGT. This chain's CDR3 is CASRRTSLETQYF. CDR3 coding DNA: TGTGCCAGCAGGAGGACTAGTCTAGAGACCCAGTACTTC.

By sample fraction, this clonotype is medium-sized. The genes are TRBV7-9 and TRBJ1-2, with TRBD1 as a possible D gene (5 bases). The CDR3 has 14 amino acids. The V end lost 5 bases, the J end lost 2 bases, and 12 bases lay between the germline ends. CDR1 SEHNR and CDR2 FQNEAQ come from the germline V gene (reference sequence). CDR3 region: CASSTTVDNYGYTF. In DNA, the CDR3 is TGTGCCAGCAGCACGACAGTAGACAACTATGGCTACACCTTC.

This chain joins TRBV5-1 and TRBJ2-5, with 9 bases identical to TRBD1. Germline CDR1 and CDR2: SGHRS and YFSETQ. Trimming took 4 bases from V and 1 from J; bases not matched to a gene: 8. The CDR3 covers 16 residues. In DNA, the CDR3 is TGCGCCAGCAGCCCAGGGACAGGGACGGTCCAAGAGACCCAGTACTTC. Protein: CASSPGTGTVQETQYF.